The clone carrying this TCR beta chain came up a few times. Antigen specificity is unknown. This entry comes from a study of T cells in Graves' hyperthyroidism and ophthalmopathy. General study findings and limits: Through a model of 13 V-J features, ophthalmopathy was separated from stable hyperthyroidism.

A patient was excluded if there was uncontrolled infection, other autoimmune disease, pregnancy or lactation. The germline V gene encodes CDR1 MDHEN and CDR2 SYDVKM. V dropped 5 bases and J dropped 1; count of bases not matched to a gene: 7. CDR3 length: 15 amino acids. The investigators amplified TCR beta CDR3 regions from RNA transcripts. Researchers ran a first-round RT-PCR on the TCR CDR3 using the HTBI primer set. TCRdb passed the multiplex PCR reads through MiXCR, listing each CDR3 protein once. The repertoire holds fewer than 650,000 distinct CDR3 sequences, with around 43% as singletons. The chain carries TRBV28 and TRBJ1-1; 7 nucleotides align to TRBD1. This clonotype was sampled from an adult woman with Graves' disease, either hyperthyroidism or ophthalmopathy (not recorded which). The specimen was peripheral blood or thyroid tissue (not recorded which). This CDR3 reads CASSPSDRENTEAFF. The CDR3 DNA reads TGTGCCAGCAGTCCGTCCGACAGGGAGAACACTGAAGCTTTCTTT.